Below are 8 T cell receptor beta chains sequenced from a single sample in a study of beta chain features in type 1 diabetes (dated by TCRdb to the late 2010s). Their antigens remain unidentified. The study at large found these results: A moderate but significant shortening of TCRB CDR3 length was observed in type 1 diabetes patients in all four CD4+ subsets.

Library preparation employed the immunoSEQ multiplex PCR assay. All of the isolated RNA was reverse transcribed with the High Capacity cDNA Reverse Transcription Kit, so expressed TCRB transcripts were sequenced. The table comes from immuneACCESS by way of TCRdb, which keeps in-frame sequences with V and J called. Part of the clones is missing from these tables; in studies checked, under half for an unresolved V gene and the rest for unknown reasons. The sample table records approximately 730,000 clones; around an eighth of these occur just once. The ten largest clones represent roughly 0.022% of the sample. Source material: naive CD4+ T cells from blood. In the paper's terms, the cell subset or site label means: true naive CD4+ T cells. These receptors were taken from a man aged 18 to 30 with type 1 diabetes.

Only a few counts were recorded for this clone. This chain uses TRBV25-1 with TRBJ1-1; D is possibly TRBD1 (5 bases). Germline V gives CDR1 MGHDK, CDR2 SYGVNS. V lost 6 bases and J 1 base, leaving 12 bases between the germline ends. The CDR3 is made up of 14 amino acids. Here the CDR3 DNA reads TGTGCCAGCAGACCCGGGACCGAGAACACTGAAGCTTTCTTT. Protein sequence: CASRPGTENTEAFF. The full variable domain, rest sourced from reference TRBV25-1 and TRBJ1-1, is EADIYQTPRYLVIGTGKKITLECSQTMGHDKMYWYQQDPGMELHLIHYSYGVNSTEKGDLSSESTVSRIRTEHFPLTLESARPSHTSQYLCASRPGTENTEAFFGQGTRLTVV.

This clone was counted between two and nine times. The rearrangement uses TRBV6-6 and TRBJ2-7; D remains unclear. The CDR3 has 15 amino acids. Germline lookup yields CDR1 MNHNY and CDR2 SVGAGI (reference sequence). Trimming took 0 bases from V and 3 from J, leaving 12 bases between them. The CDR3: CASSYSEQRNYEQYF. CDR3 nucleotide sequence: TGTGCCAGCAGTTACTCGGAACAGAGAAACTACGAGCAGTACTTC.

This clone was recorded a few times. J is TRBJ2-7 and V is TRBV10-3; D is possibly TRBD1 or TRBD2 (5 bases each). There are 14 residues in the CDR3. The germline V gene has CDR1 ENHRY and CDR2 SYGVKD. With 0 bases removed from V and 5 bases from J, the gap between germline ends came to 11 bases. CDR3 amino acids: CAISESGTVDEQYF. The CDR3 bases are TGTGCCATCAGTGAGTCCGGGACGGTGGACGAGCAGTACTTC.

In its sample, this clone was seen a few times. The chain uses TRBV28 and TRBJ2-1; possible D gene TRBD1, 6 bases. V was pared by 5 bases and J by 5 bases, with 16 bases between. Germline V gene lookup returns CDR1 MDHEN and CDR2 SYDVKM. The CDR3 totals 15 residues. The CDR3 is CASSPPPDRNNEQFF. CDR3 in DNA: TGTGCCAGCAGTCCCCCCCCGGACAGAAACAATGAGCAGTTCTTC. Full variable domain (rest looked up from reference TRBV28 and TRBJ2-1): DVKVTQSSRYLVKRTGEKVFLECVQDMDHENMFWYRQDPGLGLRLIYFSYDVKMKEKGDIPEGYSVSREKKERFSLILESASTNQTSMYLCASSPPPDRNNEQFFGPGTRLTVL.

The genes are TRBV5-4 and TRBJ1-6, with D perhaps matching TRBD1 (5 bases). Germline V gene data show CDR1 as SGHNT and CDR2 as YYREEE (reference sequence). The CDR3 contains 15 residues. The V and J ends lost 1 base and 2 bases respectively, with 7 bases between them. The CDR3, as DNA: TGTGCCAGCAGCTTGACAGGTGCCTATAATTCACCCCTCCACTTT. Protein product: CASSLTGAYNSPLHF. Based on the CDR3 plus reference TRBV5-4 and TRBJ1-6, the full variable domain is ETGVTQSPTHLIKTRGQQVTLRCSSQSGHNTVSWYQQALGQGPQFIFQYYREEENGRGNFPPRFSGLQFPNYSSELNVNALELDDSALYLCASSLTGAYNSPLHFGNGTRLTVT.

V usage is TRBV27 and J usage is TRBJ2-3; D is possibly TRBD1 (6 bases). Germline V gives CDR1 MNHEY, CDR2 SMNVEV (reference sequence). The length of the CDR3 is 15 residues. Trimming shortened V by 3 bases and J by 3 bases, and 13 bases separated the two germline ends. The chain's CDR3 is CASSFVGAGTDTQYF. CDR3 sequence (DNA): TGTGCCAGCAGTTTTGTGGGGGCAGGTACAGATACGCAGTATTTT.

This clone appeared a few times. The genes are TRBV7-2 and TRBJ2-3, with TRBD1 matching over 10 bases. The CDR3 extends over 16 amino acids. Germline trimming cut 2 bases from V and 1 base from J; bases unmatched to any gene: 3. Germline V gene sequence: CDR1 SGHTA, CDR2 FQGNSA. The DNA of the CDR3 is TGTGCCAGCAGCTTATCTGGGACAGGGGGCACAGATACGCAGTATTTT. It translates to CASSLSGTGGTDTQYF.

This clone was recorded a few times. The chain combines TRBV7-8 with TRBJ2-1, with TRBD1 as a possible D gene (5 bases). V dropped 3 bases and J dropped 9 bases, with 15 bases sitting between them. Germline CDR1 is SGHVS and CDR2 is FQNEAQ. This CDR3 spans 14 amino acids. The CDR3 sequence: CASSLMQGSSEQFF. The DNA of the CDR3 is TGTGCCAGCAGCTTGATGCAGGGTTCGAGTGAGCAGTTCTTC.